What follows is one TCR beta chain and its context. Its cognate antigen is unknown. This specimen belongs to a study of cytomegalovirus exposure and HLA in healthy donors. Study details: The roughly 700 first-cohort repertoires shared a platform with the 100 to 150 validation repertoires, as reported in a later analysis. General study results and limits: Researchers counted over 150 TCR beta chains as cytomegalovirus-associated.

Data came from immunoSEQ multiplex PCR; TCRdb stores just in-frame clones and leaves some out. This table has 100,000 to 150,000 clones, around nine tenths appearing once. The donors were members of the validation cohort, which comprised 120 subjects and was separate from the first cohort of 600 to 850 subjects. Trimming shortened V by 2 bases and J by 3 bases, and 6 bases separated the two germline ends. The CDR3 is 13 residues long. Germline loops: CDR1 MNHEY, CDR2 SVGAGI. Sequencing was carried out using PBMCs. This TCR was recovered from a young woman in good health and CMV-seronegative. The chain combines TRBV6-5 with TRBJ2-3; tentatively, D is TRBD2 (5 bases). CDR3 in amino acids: CASSYRGTDTQYF. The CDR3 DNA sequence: TGTGCCAGCAGTTACCGGGGTACAGATACGCAGTATTTT.